This T cell receptor beta chain was captured in a study listed by TCRdb under 2016. Library generation was performed with RT-PCR. Sequencing relied on an Illumina MiSeq. Using fastp at Q25 and MiXCR, TCRdb reprocessed the public reads and kept productive beta chains. For every CDR3 protein sequence, its rows merge into one entry that carries the most common genes and DNA. Here the sample has almost 700,000 distinct CDR3 sequences; about 14% occur a single time. Of the sample, 3.6% falls within the top ten clones. From the cysteine through the phenylalanine, the CDR3 covers 17 amino acids. Only the CDR3 portion is preserved as DNA: 51 bases, with reading frame beginning at the first base. V loses 2 bases of germline sequence and J loses 4 bases, and the interval between the two ends is 18 bases. In regard to this clonotype: Its antigen specificity is not known. No much larger clone exists at a distance of one base, and base qualities are not known.

The clonotype was recovered from a female donor in good health, serving as a healthy control. The V and J segments used are TRBV12-3 or TRBV12-4 and TRBJ1-5; the best D guess is TRBD1, with 6 bases matching. Sequenced material: memory CD4+ T cells from blood. At the DNA level, the sequence is TGTGCCAGCAGTTTACCGGCACAGGGAGGAGGGAATCAGCCCCAGCATTTT. It translates as CASSLPAQGGGNQPQHF.